A single sample gave rise to the 29 T cell receptor beta chains below, sequenced in a study of shared clonotypes between healthy human individuals (dated by TCRdb to about 2020). The library relied on the immunoSEQ multiplex PCR assay. Not all clones reach the TCRdb copy of this immuneACCESS table, which keeps in-frame sequences only. Checked studies attribute under half of the gap to unresolved V genes and leave the rest unexplained. Here the sample has a few million clones; 90% to 95% occur a single time. Roughly 0.36% of the sample belongs to the ten largest clones. What was sequenced was naive CD4+ T cells from PBMCs. The cell subset or site label, as the study defines it: CD45RA+ positively selected. Every receptor here comes from a man aged 18 to 29 in good health. Some clones in this sample may be carry-over from other donors' samples.

This chain uses TRBV28 with TRBJ2-1; 7 bases fit TRBD2. CDR1 is MDHEN, CDR2 SYDVKM, per germline. The CDR3 runs to 16 residues. J was trimmed by 12 bases and V by 5 bases; bases with no gene match: 19. Here the CDR3 DNA reads TGTGCCAGCAGTGCCATCGGACTAGAGGCGAAGATCGGGCAGTTCTTC. This translates into CASSAIGLEAKIGQFF.

V gene TRBV10-3 combines with J gene TRBJ1-1, with D possibly matching TRBD1 (6 bases). Trimming removed 6 bases from V and 4 bases from J, with 15 bases in between. Germline lookup yields CDR1 ENHRY and CDR2 SYGVKD. The CDR3 is 14 amino acids. CDR3 DNA: TGTGCCATCAGACCGGGACAAGACCTCACTGAAGCTTTCTTT. This codes for CAIRPGQDLTEAFF.

The chain joins TRBV7-2 to TRBJ1-4; D perhaps matches TRBD1 (5 bases). The germline CDR1 and CDR2 sequences are SGHTA and FQGNSA. The V gene lost 5 bases and the J gene lost 2 bases, with 9 bases spanning the gap. This CDR3 is 14 amino acids long. The CDR3 loop reads CASSGTGTNEKLFF. The CDR3, as DNA: TGTGCCAGCAGCGGGACTGGGACTAATGAAAAACTGTTTTTT.

J is TRBJ2-3 and V is TRBV5-1; 11 bases agree with TRBD1. The CDR3 covers 15 residues. V lost 4 bases and J lost 5; bases outside the gene matches: 6. Germline assignment: CDR1 SGHRS and CDR2 YFSETQ. In nucleotides, the CDR3 is TGCGCCAGCAGCGGCGGGACAGGGGGGATAGATACGCAGTATTTT. This encodes CASSGGTGGIDTQYF.

The CDR3 spells CASSEYQGSTEAFF. The CDR3 DNA reads TGTGCCAGCAGTGAATACCAGGGAAGTACTGAAGCTTTCTTT. This chain links TRBV6-1 with TRBJ1-1; TRBD1 is a possible D gene (5 bases). Between the trimmed V and J ends, which lost 2 bases and 5 bases, there was a span of 12 bases. Germline CDR1 MNHNS, CDR2 SASEGT. The CDR3 totals 14 residues.

This chain connects TRBV10-2 to TRBJ2-3; D is possibly TRBD2 (6 bases). CDR1 is WSHSY, CDR2 SAAADI, per germline. V was clipped by 0 bases and J by 8 bases, with 6 bases between them. This CDR3 is built from 12 residues. The CDR3 nucleotides read TGCGCCAGCAGTGAGTCGGGGGGTACGCAGTATTTT. It yields the protein CASSESGGTQYF.

This chain connects TRBV5-6 to TRBJ2-4, with D hard to call. Trimming stripped 2 bases from V and 5 bases from J, with 14 bases between. Looked up from germline, CDR1 is SGHDT and CDR2 is YYEEEE. The CDR3 is 15 amino acids. In DNA form, the CDR3 reads TGTGCCAGCAGCTTCCAAGAGGCCCGCCAAAACATTCAGTACTTC. Its protein product is CASSFQEARQNIQYF.

This chain links TRBV28 with TRBJ1-4; D is unresolved. This CDR3 contains 15 residues. In germline, CDR1 is MDHEN, CDR2 SYDVKM. Trimming took 4 bases from V and 8 from J, leaving 17 bases between them. The CDR3 region has the DNA TGTGCCAGCAGTTCCCCCGGATCCCAGAGGGAAAAACTGTTTTTT. Amino acid sequence: CASSSPGSQREKLFF.

The genes are TRBV9 and TRBJ2-3, with TRBD1 matching over 9 bases. Germline CDR1 is SGDLS and CDR2 is YYNGEE. This CDR3 has 14 residues. Trimming cost V 1 base and J 4 bases; bases outside gene matches: 1. The CDR3 DNA reads TGTGCCAGCAGCGTAACAGGGGGCTCAGATACGCAGTATTTT. Translating it yields CASSVTGGSDTQYF.

The V gene is TRBV25-1, the J gene TRBJ1-2; no clear D gene. The CDR3 loop spans 11 amino acids. Germline lookup yields CDR1 MGHDK and CDR2 SYGVNS. V was trimmed by 4 bases and J by 8 bases, leaving 8 bases between them. The CDR3 DNA is TGTGCCAGCAGTGGCTACGGAGGCTACACCTTC. This translates into CASSGYGGYTF.

V is TRBV19 and J is TRBJ1-4, with no clear D. The CDR3 totals 14 residues. Germline assignment: CDR1 LNHDA and CDR2 SQIVND (reference sequence). Deletions cut 5 bases from V and 3 bases from J, with 10 bases between. Written as DNA, the CDR3 is TGTGCCAGTAGTCCGGGGAGGGCTAATGAAAAACTGTTTTTT. Its translation: CASSPGRANEKLFF.

The chain joins TRBV7-8 to TRBJ1-6, with D perhaps TRBD1 (5 bases). The length of the CDR3 is 15 residues. The germline V gene encodes CDR1 SGHVS and CDR2 FQNEAQ. Trimming stripped 4 bases from V and 6 bases from J, with 13 bases between. CDR3 residues: CASSYFGGGNSPLHF. CDR3 in DNA: TGTGCCAGCAGCTACTTTGGGGGGGGTAATTCACCCCTCCACTTT.

The chain has TRBV5-6 and TRBJ1-3; 10 nucleotides align to TRBD1. The V and J ends lost 0 bases and 4 bases, in that order; junction bases with no gene match: 4. This CDR3 region has 16 residues. Germline CDR1 and CDR2: SGHDT and YYEEEE. Here the CDR3 DNA reads TGTGCCAGCAGCTTGGGACAGGGGGCTAGAGGAAACACCATATATTTT. Translation gives CASSLGQGARGNTIYF.

The V and J genes are TRBV6-1 and TRBJ2-1; D is unresolved. The CDR3 loop spans 12 amino acids. Between the trimmed V and J ends, which lost 2 bases and 12 bases, there was a span of 11 bases. Per germline, CDR1 MNHNS and CDR2 SASEGT. CDR3 amino acids: CASSESALWQFF. The CDR3 DNA reads as TGTGCCAGCAGTGAATCAGCTCTTTGGCAGTTCTTC.

This chain uses TRBV5-8 with TRBJ2-2; a possible D gene is TRBD2 (6 bases). CDR1 and CDR2 (germline): SGHTS, YDEGEE. The CDR3 length is 15 residues. V was shortened by 0 bases and J by 5 bases, with 11 bases between the two germline ends. The CDR3 protein is CASSLGLGATGELFF. In DNA, the CDR3 is TGTGCCAGCAGCTTGGGACTAGGAGCGACCGGGGAGCTGTTTTTT.

V is TRBV5-1 and J is TRBJ2-1; 9 bases match TRBD1. Germline CDR1 SGHRS, CDR2 YFSETQ. The ends lost 4 bases at V and 1 base at J; junction bases unmatched: 15. This CDR3 contains 19 residues. The DNA of the CDR3 is TGCGCCAGCAGCATCCCGGGACAGGGAGGAGGCGGGTCCTACAATGAGCAGTTCTTC. Translating it yields CASSIPGQGGGGSYNEQFF.

The chain carries TRBV5-1 and TRBJ2-3; 7 positions match TRBD2. Germline V gives CDR1 SGHRS, CDR2 YFSETQ. The CDR3 loop spans 17 amino acids. V gave up 0 bases and J gave up 0 bases; unmatched junction bases: 7. CDR3 nucleotide sequence: TGCGCCAGCAGCTTGGACCCAGCGGGGACTAGCACAGATACGCAGTATTTT. Amino acids: CASSLDPAGTSTDTQYF.

The rearrangement uses TRBV7-9 and TRBJ2-7, with D possibly being TRBD2 (7 bases). The CDR3 is 15 residues long. Trimming cost V 1 base and J 0 bases, with 10 bases left between them. Germline V gene lookup returns CDR1 SEHNR and CDR2 FQNEAQ (reference sequence). CDR3 in DNA: TGTGCCAGCAGCTTAGAGGGGGGGACCTCCTACGAGCAGTACTTC. It translates to CASSLEGGTSYEQYF. Supplemented by reference TRBV7-9 and TRBJ2-7, the full variable domain reads DTGVSQNPRHKITKRGQNVTFRCDPISEHNRLYWYRQTLGQGPEFLTYFQNEAQLEKSRLLSDRFSAERPKGSFSTLEIQRTEQGDSAMYLCASSLEGGTSYEQYFGPGTRLTVT.

In this sample, this clone turned up a few times. Other DNA variants within this sample encode the same CDR3. CDR3 in amino acids: CSVVRGNTEAFF. CDR3 nucleotides: TGCAGCGTTGTAAGGGGGAACACTGAAGCTTTCTTT. The chain recombines TRBV29-1 with TRBJ1-1; D might be TRBD1 (5 bases). Trimming cost V 4 bases and J 1 base, with 7 bases left between them. The CDR3 length is 12 residues. Germline CDR1 is SQVTM and CDR2 is ANQGSEA. Filled out from reference TRBV29-1 and TRBJ1-1, the complete variable domain reads SAVISQKPSRDICQRGTSLTIQCQVDSQVTMMFWYRQQPGQSLTLIATANQGSEATYESGFVIDKFPISRPNLTFSTLTVSNMSPEDSSIYLCSVVRGNTEAFFGQGTRLTVV.

V usage is TRBV23-1 and J usage is TRBJ2-4, with D maybe TRBD1 (5 bases). TRBV23-1 has ORF status, its function being uncertain. The CDR3 has 16 amino acids. Trimming stripped 0 bases from V and 9 bases from J, with 18 bases between. CDR3 loop: CASSQSQGPWDFIQYF. CDR3 nucleotides: TGCGCCAGCAGTCAATCCCAGGGCCCCTGGGATTTCATTCAGTACTTC.

The rearrangement joins TRBV9 to TRBJ1-3; TRBD1 is a possible D gene (5 bases). CDR3 length equals 16 residues. V lost 7 bases, J lost 4 bases, and 21 bases lay in between. Germline V gene lookup returns CDR1 SGDLS and CDR2 YYNGEE. CDR3 bases: TGTGCCAGCCCGGGCAGGGAGGGAAAGGTGGGAAACACCATATATTTT. Protein: CASPGREGKVGNTIYF.

The V gene is TRBV5-4, the J gene TRBJ1-1, with 7 bases fitting TRBD1. Germline CDR1 SGHNT, CDR2 YYREEE (reference sequence). J was trimmed by 5 bases and V by 3 bases; bases with no gene match: 10. The CDR3 contains 15 residues. CDR3 amino acids: CASSWPHRGPTEAFF. CDR3 bases: TGTGCCAGCAGCTGGCCTCACAGGGGACCAACTGAAGCTTTCTTT.

The chain employs TRBV7-2 and TRBJ2-2; D uncertain. V was clipped by 10 bases and J by 4 bases, with 13 bases between them. The CDR3 has 13 amino acids. CDR1 SGHTA and CDR2 FQGNSA come from the germline V gene. As DNA, the CDR3 is TGTGCCACCTCCCTAATGGGCACCGGGGAGCTGTTTTTT. This translates into CATSLMGTGELFF.

This clone was observed a handful of times. The chain employs TRBV5-1 and TRBJ2-2; the D gene is possibly TRBD2 (6 bases). Germline assignment: CDR1 SGHRS and CDR2 YFSETQ. The CDR3 has 14 amino acids. The V and J ends lost 5 bases and 6 bases respectively, with 14 bases between them. The CDR3 DNA reads as TGCGCCAGCAGTTCTAGCGAAGTGGCCGGGGAGCTGTTTTTT. Protein: CASSSSEVAGELFF.

V is TRBV4-3 and J is TRBJ2-4; D is unresolved. There are 16 residues in the CDR3. V dropped 0 bases and J dropped 1 base, with 10 bases sitting between them. Germline values: CDR1 LGHNA, CDR2 YSLEER. CDR3 sequence reads: CASSQDVSGAKNIQYF. CDR3 nucleotides: TGCGCCAGCAGCCAAGACGTCAGTGGGGCCAAAAACATTCAGTACTTC.

V and J are TRBV28 and TRBJ1-6, with 7 nucleotides matching TRBD1. J was trimmed by 7 bases and V by 6 bases; bases with no gene match: 9. This CDR3 comprises 15 residues. CDR1 and CDR2 (germline): MDHEN, SYDVKM. The CDR3 loop reads CASRRPTGVNSPLHF. The CDR3 nucleotides read TGTGCCAGCAGACGACCCACAGGGGTAAATTCACCCCTCCACTTT.

This clone was seen more than once but under ten times. The same CDR3 also results from other DNA sequences found in this sample. J is TRBJ2-5 and V is TRBV30, with D unresolved. This CDR3 contains 11 residues. CDR1 is GTSNPN, CDR2 SVGIG, per germline (reference sequence). Trimming took off 0 bases at V and 2 bases at J, with 1 base between the two ends. The CDR3 is CAWSVQETQYF. CDR3 in DNA: TGTGCCTGGAGTGTACAAGAGACCCAGTACTTC.

The rearrangement uses TRBV18 and TRBJ2-3; D is ambiguous. The CDR3 extends over 15 amino acids. CDR1 and CDR2 (germline): KGHSH, LQKENI. V lost 3 bases and J lost 0, with 10 bases in between. The CDR3 is CASSPFPTSTDTQYF. The CDR3 DNA is TGTGCCAGCTCACCCTTCCCCACTAGCACAGATACGCAGTATTTT.

This chain connects TRBV6-1 to TRBJ2-7, with TRBD2 matching 8 bases. The CDR3 consists of 22 residues. The J segment lost 1 base and the V segment lost 0 bases, leaving 23 bases of the junction unmatched. Per germline, CDR1 MNHNS and CDR2 SASEGT. For the CDR3, the DNA is TGTGCCAGCAGTGAAGCGCTTCCGTTAGGGAGGGTCGGACTAGCCGATTCCTACGAGCAGTACTTC. It is translated as CASSEALPLGRVGLADSYEQYF.